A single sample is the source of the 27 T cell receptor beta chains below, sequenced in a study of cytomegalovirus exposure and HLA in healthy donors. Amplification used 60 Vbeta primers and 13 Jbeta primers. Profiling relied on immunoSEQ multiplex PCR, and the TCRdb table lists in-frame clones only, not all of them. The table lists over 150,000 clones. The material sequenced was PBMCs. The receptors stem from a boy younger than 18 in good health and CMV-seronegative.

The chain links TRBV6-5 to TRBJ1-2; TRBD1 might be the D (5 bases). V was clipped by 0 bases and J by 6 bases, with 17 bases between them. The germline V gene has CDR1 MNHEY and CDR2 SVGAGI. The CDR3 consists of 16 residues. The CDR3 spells CASSYSAWGSGHGYTF. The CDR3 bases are TGTGCCAGCAGTTACTCGGCTTGGGGCTCCGGCCATGGCTACACCTTC.

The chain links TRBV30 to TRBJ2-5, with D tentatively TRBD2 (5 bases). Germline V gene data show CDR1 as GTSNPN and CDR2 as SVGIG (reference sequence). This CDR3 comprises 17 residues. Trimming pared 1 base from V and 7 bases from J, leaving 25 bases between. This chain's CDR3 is CAWSEVNGRALRGTQYF. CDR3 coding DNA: TGTGCCTGGAGTGAAGTAAATGGACGAGCCCTACGGGGGACCCAGTACTTC.

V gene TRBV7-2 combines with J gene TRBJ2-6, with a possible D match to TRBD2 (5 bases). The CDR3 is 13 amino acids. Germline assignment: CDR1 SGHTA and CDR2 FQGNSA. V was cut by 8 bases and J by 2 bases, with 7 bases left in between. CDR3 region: CASAEAGANVLTF. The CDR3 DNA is TGTGCCAGCGCGGAGGCTGGGGCCAACGTCCTGACTTTC.

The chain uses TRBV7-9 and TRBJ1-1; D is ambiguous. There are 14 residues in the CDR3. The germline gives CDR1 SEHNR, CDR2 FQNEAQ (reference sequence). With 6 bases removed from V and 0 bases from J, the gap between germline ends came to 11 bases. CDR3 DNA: TGTGCCAGCAGGAGTCCAGGCATGAACACTGAAGCTTTCTTT. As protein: CASRSPGMNTEAFF.

This CDR3 reads CASSQDWTSGGSHNEQFF. DNA of the CDR3: TGTGCCAGCAGCCAAGATTGGACTAGCGGGGGGTCTCACAATGAGCAGTTCTTC. The chain recombines TRBV14 with TRBJ2-1, with 14 nucleotides matching TRBD2. Per the germline V gene, CDR1 is SGHDN and CDR2 is FVKESK. V gave up 0 bases and J gave up 5 bases; unmatched junction bases: 6. This CDR3 comprises 18 residues.

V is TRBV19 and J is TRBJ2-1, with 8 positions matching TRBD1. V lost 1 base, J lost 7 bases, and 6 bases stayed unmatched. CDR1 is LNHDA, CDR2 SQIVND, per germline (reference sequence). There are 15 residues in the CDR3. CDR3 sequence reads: CASSIGGQVVNEQFF. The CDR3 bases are TGTGCCAGTAGTATAGGGGGACAGGTCGTGAATGAGCAGTTCTTC.

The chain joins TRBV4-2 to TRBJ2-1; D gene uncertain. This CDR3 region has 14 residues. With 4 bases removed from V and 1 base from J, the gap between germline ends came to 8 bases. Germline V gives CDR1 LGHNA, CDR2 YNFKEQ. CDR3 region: CASSPPGSYNEQFF. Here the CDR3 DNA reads TGTGCCAGCAGCCCACCGGGTTCCTACAATGAGCAGTTCTTC.

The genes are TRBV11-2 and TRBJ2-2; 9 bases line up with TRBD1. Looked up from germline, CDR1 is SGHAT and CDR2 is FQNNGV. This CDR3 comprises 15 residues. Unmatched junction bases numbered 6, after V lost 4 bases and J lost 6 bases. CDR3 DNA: TGTGCCAGCAGCTACAGACAGGGGGGGTCCGGGGAGCTGTTTTTT. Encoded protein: CASSYRQGGSGELFF.

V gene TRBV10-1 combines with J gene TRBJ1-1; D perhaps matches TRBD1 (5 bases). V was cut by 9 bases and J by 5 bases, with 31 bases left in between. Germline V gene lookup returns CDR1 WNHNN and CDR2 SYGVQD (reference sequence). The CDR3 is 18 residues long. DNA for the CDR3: TGCGCCAGGATCCAGGGAAGTGGGGGGAAGAAAGGTAATACTGAAGCTTTCTTT. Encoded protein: CARIQGSGGKKGNTEAFF.

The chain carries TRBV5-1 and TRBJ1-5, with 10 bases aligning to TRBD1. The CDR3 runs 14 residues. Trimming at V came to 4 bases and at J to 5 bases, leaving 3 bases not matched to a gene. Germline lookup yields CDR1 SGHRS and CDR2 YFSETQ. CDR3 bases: TGCGCCAGCAGCCTGGGGACAGGGGATCAGCCCCAGCATTTT. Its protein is CASSLGTGDQPQHF.

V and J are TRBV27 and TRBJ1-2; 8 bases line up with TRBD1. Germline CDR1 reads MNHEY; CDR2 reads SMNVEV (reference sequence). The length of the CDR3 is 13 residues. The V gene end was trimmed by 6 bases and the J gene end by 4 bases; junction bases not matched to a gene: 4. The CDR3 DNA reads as TGTGCCAGCAGACAGGGGGAGGGCTATGGCTACACCTTC. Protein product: CASRQGEGYGYTF.

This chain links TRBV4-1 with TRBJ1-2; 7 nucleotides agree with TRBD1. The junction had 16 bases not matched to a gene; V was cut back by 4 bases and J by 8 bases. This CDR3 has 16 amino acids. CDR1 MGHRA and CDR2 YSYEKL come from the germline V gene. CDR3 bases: TGCGCCAGCAGCCCAACAGGGGCCAGGGACGTGGAAGGCTACACCTTC. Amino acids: CASSPTGARDVEGYTF.

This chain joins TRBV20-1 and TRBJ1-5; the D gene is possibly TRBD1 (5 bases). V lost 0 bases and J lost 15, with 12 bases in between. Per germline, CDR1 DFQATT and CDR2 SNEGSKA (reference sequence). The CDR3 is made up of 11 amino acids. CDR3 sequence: CSARDSGHSHF. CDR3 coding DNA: TGCAGTGCTAGAGATAGCGGACACTCGCATTTT.

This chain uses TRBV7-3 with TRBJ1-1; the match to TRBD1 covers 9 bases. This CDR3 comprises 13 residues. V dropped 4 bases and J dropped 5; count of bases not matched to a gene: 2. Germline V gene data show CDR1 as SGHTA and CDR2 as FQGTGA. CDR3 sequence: CASSSDRGTEAFF. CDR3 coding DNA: TGTGCCAGCAGCTCCGACAGGGGGACTGAAGCTTTCTTT.

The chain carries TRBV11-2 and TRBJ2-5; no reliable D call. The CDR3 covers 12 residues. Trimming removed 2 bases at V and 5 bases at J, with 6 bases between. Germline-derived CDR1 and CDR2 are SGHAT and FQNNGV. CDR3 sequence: CASSLSLETQYF. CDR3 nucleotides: TGTGCCAGCAGCTTATCCTTGGAGACCCAGTACTTC.

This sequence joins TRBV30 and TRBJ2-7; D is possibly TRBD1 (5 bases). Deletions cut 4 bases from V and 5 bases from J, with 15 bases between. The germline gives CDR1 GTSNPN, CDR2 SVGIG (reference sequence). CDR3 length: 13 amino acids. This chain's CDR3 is CAWNKYRTHEQYF. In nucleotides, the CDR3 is TGTGCCTGGAATAAGTACAGGACCCACGAGCAGTACTTC.

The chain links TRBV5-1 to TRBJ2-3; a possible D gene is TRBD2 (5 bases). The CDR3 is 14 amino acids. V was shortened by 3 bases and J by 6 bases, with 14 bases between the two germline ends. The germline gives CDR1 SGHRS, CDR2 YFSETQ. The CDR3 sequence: CASSSGLRGDTQYF. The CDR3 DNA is TGCGCCAGCAGCTCTGGACTCCGGGGTGATACGCAGTATTTT.

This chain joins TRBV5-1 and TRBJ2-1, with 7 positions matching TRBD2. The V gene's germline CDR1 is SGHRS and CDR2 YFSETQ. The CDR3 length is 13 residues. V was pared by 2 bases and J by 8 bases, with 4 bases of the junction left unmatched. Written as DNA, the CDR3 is TGCGCCAGCAGCTTAGGTACTAGCGATGAGCAGTTCTTC. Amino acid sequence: CASSLGTSDEQFF.

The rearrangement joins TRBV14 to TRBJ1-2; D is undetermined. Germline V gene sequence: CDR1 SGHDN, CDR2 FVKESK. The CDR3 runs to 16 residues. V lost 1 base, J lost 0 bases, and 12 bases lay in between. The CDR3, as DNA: TGTGCCAGCAGCCAAGGAATCGAGAGTCCTAACTATGGCTACACCTTC. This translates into CASSQGIESPNYGYTF.

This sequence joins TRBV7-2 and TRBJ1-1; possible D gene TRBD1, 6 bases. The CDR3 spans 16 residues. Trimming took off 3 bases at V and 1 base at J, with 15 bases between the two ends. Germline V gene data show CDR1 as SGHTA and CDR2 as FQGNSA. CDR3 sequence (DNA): TGTGCCAGCAGCTTGCCCATCGGGGGGCCGAACACTGAAGCTTTCTTT. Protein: CASSLPIGGPNTEAFF. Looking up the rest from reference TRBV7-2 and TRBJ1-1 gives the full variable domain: GAGVSQSPSNKVTEKGKDVELRCDPISGHTALYWYRQSLGQGLEFLIYFQGNSAPDKSGLPSDRFSAERTGGSVSTLTIQRTQQEDSAVYLCASSLPIGGPNTEAFFGQGTRLTVV.

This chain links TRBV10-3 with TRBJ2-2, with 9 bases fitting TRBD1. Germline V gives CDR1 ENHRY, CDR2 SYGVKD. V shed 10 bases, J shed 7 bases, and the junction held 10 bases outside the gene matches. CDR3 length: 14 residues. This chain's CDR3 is CATETGTGFGELFF. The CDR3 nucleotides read TGTGCCACGGAAACCGGGACAGGGTTCGGGGAGCTGTTTTTT.

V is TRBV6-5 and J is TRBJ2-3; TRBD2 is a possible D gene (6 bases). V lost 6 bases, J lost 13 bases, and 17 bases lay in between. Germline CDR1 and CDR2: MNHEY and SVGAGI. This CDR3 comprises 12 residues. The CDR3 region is CASSDPGGEEYF. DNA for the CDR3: TGTGCCAGCAGCGACCCAGGAGGGGAGGAGTATTTT.

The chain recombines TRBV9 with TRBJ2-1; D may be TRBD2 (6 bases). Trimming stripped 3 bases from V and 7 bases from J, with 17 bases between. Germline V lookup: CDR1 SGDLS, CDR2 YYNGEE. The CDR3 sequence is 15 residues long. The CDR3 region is CASSGPGLQHNEQFF. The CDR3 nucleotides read TGTGCCAGCAGCGGGCCGGGACTCCAACATAATGAGCAGTTCTTC.

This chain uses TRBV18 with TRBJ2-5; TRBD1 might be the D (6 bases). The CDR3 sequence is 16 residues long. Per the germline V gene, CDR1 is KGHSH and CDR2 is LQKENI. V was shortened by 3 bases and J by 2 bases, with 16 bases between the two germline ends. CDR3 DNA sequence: TGTGCCAGCTCACCTTTGGACAGCCTGTCTCAAGAGACCCAGTACTTC. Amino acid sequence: CASSPLDSLSQETQYF.

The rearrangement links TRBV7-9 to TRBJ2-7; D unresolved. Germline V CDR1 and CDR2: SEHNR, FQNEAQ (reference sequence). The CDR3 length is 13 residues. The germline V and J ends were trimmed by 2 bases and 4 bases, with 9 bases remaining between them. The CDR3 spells CASSLSPRYEQYF. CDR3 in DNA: TGTGCCAGCAGCTTAAGTCCTAGGTACGAGCAGTACTTC.

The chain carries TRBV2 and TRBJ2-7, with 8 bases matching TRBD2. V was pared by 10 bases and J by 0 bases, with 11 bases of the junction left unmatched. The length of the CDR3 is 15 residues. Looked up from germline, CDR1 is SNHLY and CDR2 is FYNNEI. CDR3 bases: TGTGCCAACACGGGACTAGTGAAGAGCTCCTACGAGCAGTACTTC. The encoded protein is CANTGLVKSSYEQYF.

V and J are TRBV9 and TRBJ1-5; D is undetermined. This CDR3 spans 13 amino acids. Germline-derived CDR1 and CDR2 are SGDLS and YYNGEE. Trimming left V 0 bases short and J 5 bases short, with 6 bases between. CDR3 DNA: TGTGCCAGCAGCGTAGAGCAAGATCAGCCCCAGCATTTT. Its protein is CASSVEQDQPQHF.